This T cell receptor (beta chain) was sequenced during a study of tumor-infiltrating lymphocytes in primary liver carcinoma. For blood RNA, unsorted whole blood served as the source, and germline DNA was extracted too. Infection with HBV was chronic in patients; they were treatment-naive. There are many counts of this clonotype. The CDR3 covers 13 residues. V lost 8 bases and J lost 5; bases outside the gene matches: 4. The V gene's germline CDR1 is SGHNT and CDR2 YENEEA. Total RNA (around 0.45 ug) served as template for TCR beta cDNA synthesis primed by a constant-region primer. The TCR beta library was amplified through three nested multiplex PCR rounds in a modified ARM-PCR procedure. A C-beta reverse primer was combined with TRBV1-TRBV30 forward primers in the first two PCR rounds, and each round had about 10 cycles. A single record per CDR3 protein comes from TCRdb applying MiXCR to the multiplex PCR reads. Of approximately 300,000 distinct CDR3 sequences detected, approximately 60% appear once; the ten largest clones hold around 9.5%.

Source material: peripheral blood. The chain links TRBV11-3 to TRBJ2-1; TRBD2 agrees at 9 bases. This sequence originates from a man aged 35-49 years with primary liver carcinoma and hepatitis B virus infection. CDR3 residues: CASGGGGDNEQFF. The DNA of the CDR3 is TGTGCCAGCGGGGGCGGGGGGGACAATGAGCAGTTCTTC.